The 17 T cell receptor beta chains reported below all come from one sample, sequenced in a study of T cell repertoires in cytomegalovirus infection. MiXCR, run by TCRdb on the reads, gives a single entry per CDR3 protein. The repertoire holds some 280,000 distinct CDR3 sequences, approximately 14% seen once, with around 8.7% in the top ten. Sequencing used PBMCs. The receptors come from a human donor in good health (CMV status not recorded). Some clones in this sample may be carry-over from other donors' samples.

The sample holds many counts of this clonotype. The gene calls are TRBV6-6 and TRBJ1-1; a weak D match, TRBD1 (6 bases). CDR3 length equals 14 residues. CDR1 is MNHNY, CDR2 SVGAGI, per germline (reference sequence). The ends were cut back, 4 bases at V and 1 base at J, with 10 bases in the middle. The CDR3 nucleotides read TGTGCCAGCAGTTCGACGGGACAGAACACTGAAGCTTTCTTT. Translated: CASSSTGQNTEAFF.

There are a few counts of this clonotype. The chain recombines TRBV2 with TRBJ2-1; D not resolved. The CDR3 runs 12 residues. V was cut by 7 bases and J by 6 bases, with 10 bases left in between. Germline loops: CDR1 SNHLY, CDR2 FYNNEI. CDR3 bases: TGTGCCAGCAACCCCCCCCGCAATGAGCAGTTCTTC. Its protein product is CASNPPRNEQFF.

This clonotype was seen only a few times. The chain couples TRBV18 to TRBJ1-1; D is possibly TRBD1 (5 bases). Per germline, CDR1 KGHSH and CDR2 LQKENI. The germline V and J ends were trimmed by 5 bases and 7 bases, with 14 bases remaining between them. The CDR3 is 13 amino acids. CDR3 sequence (DNA): TGTGCCAGCTCATCCCTCAGGGAGGGTGAAGCTTTCTTT. As protein: CASSSLREGEAFF.

This clonotype was counted many times. This sequence joins TRBV7-2 and TRBJ1-6; D unclear. V lost 3 bases and J 5 bases, leaving 2 bases between the germline ends. This CDR3 has 12 residues. Germline CDR1 and CDR2: SGHTA and FQGNSA. The CDR3 DNA reads as TGTGCCAGCAGCTTTGATAATTCACCCCTCCACTTT. Translated, it gives CASSFDNSPLHF.

In its sample, this clonotype was seen many times. The V call is TRBV27, the J call TRBJ2-3; 14 bases match TRBD2. Germline V CDR1 and CDR2: MNHEY, SMNVEV (reference sequence). Trimming cost V 10 bases and J 6 bases; bases outside gene matches: 9. This CDR3 region has 15 residues. The CDR3 nucleotides read TGTGCCACCTTCGGGTGGACTAGCGGGAGGGATACGCAGTATTTT. This sequence encodes CATFGWTSGRDTQYF.

At least ten counts were recorded for this clonotype. This chain links TRBV7-8 with TRBJ2-5, with 8 bases aligning to TRBD1. The CDR3 covers 17 residues. Per the germline V gene, CDR1 is SGHVS and CDR2 is FQNEAQ. J gave up 5 bases and V 0 bases, and 11 bases lay outside the gene matches. CDR3 nucleotide sequence: TGTGCCAGCAGCTTAGCAGTTTCGACAGGGGTCGGGGAGACCCAGTACTTC. It encodes CASSLAVSTGVGETQYF.

This clonotype occurred a few times. The rearrangement uses TRBV11-2 and TRBJ1-1; D might be TRBD1 (6 bases). CDR3 length equals 14 residues. Looked up from germline, CDR1 is SGHAT and CDR2 is FQNNGV. Trimming removed 4 bases at V and 6 bases at J, with 15 bases between. The CDR3 here is CASSSFTGTAEAFF. Written as DNA, the CDR3 is TGTGCCAGCAGCTCTTTTACAGGGACGGCTGAAGCTTTCTTT.

The table lists this clonotype with a few counts. V is TRBV5-1 and J is TRBJ2-5; D perhaps matches TRBD1 (7 bases). Germline V gene lookup returns CDR1 SGHRS and CDR2 YFSETQ. The V end lost 3 bases, the J end lost 0 bases, and 15 bases lay between the germline ends. The CDR3 is made up of 16 amino acids. CDR3 bases: TGCGCCAGCAGCTCCTGGACAGGAGGGTACCAAGAGACCCAGTACTTC. This gives the protein CASSSWTGGYQETQYF.

The chain is built from TRBV20-1 and TRBJ1-1; the D gene is possibly TRBD1 (5 bases). Germline loops: CDR1 DFQATT, CDR2 SNEGSKA (reference sequence). V was shortened by 0 bases and J by 5 bases, with 19 bases between the two germline ends. The CDR3 runs 16 residues. The CDR3 sequence: CSARDRGSGGVTEAFF. CDR3 DNA sequence: TGCAGTGCTAGAGATCGGGGTAGTGGAGGGGTGACTGAAGCTTTCTTT.

Comments on this clonotype: Since a much larger clone is just one base distant, this may be a read error. This CDR3 reads CTSSLSSRPLYGYTF. In DNA, the CDR3 is TGTACCAGCAGCTTGAGTAGCAGGCCCCTGTATGGCTACACCTTC. The chain uses TRBV5-4 and TRBJ1-2, with no clear D. The CDR3 runs to 15 residues. Germline loops: CDR1 SGHNT, CDR2 YYREEE (reference sequence).

The V gene is TRBV6-2 or TRBV6-3, the J gene TRBJ2-5; the D is unclear. This CDR3 is built from 10 residues. The germline CDR1 and CDR2 sequences are MNHEY and SVGEGT. V lost 4 bases, J lost 5 bases, and 2 bases lay in between. The chain's CDR3 is CASSWETQYF. In DNA form, the CDR3 reads TGTGCCAGCAGTTGGGAGACCCAGTACTTC.

There are a few counts of this clonotype. The chain couples TRBV7-9 to TRBJ2-5, with 10 bases fitting TRBD1. CDR1 is SEHNR and CDR2 is FQNEAQ in the germline V gene (reference sequence). Trimming took 6 bases from V and 5 from J; bases not matched to a gene: 9. CDR3 length: 15 residues. CDR3 nucleotide sequence: TGTGCCAGCAGACTAGAGGCGGGACAGGGGGAGACCCAGTACTTC. Its protein product is CASRLEAGQGETQYF.

In this sample, this clonotype turned up many times. The CDR3 nucleotides are TGTGCCAGCAGTTCCCAGGTCGGGGTTGGCTACACCTTC. The encoded protein is CASSSQVGVGYTF. The chain joins TRBV7-9 to TRBJ1-2; D is unclear. The V end was cut by 6 bases, the J end by 7 bases, with 15 bases between. Germline V gene sequence: CDR1 SEHNR, CDR2 FQNEAQ (reference sequence). There are 13 residues in the CDR3.

This clonotype has at least ten counts. J is TRBJ1-5 and V is TRBV7-9; D unresolved. Between the trimmed V and J ends, which lost 1 base and 1 base, there was a span of 11 bases. The CDR3 length is 16 residues. Germline V CDR1 and CDR2: SEHNR, FQNEAQ (reference sequence). CDR3 in DNA: TGTGCCAGCAGCTTAGGAGCCGGATTAAGCAATCAGCCCCAGCATTTT. As protein: CASSLGAGLSNQPQHF.

This clonotype was seen repeatedly, ten times or more. The CDR3 bases are TGTGCCAGCAGCTTGGGGGACAGGGGGCAAGAGACCCAGTACTTC. Amino acids: CASSLGDRGQETQYF. This chain joins TRBV7-9 and TRBJ2-5, with 11 bases matching TRBD1. CDR1 and CDR2 from the germline V gene are SEHNR and FQNEAQ (reference sequence). With 3 bases clipped from V and 2 bases from J, the junction kept 2 bases outside the gene matches. This CDR3 is built from 15 residues.

The chain recombines TRBV20-1 with TRBJ2-7, with D possibly matching TRBD1 (6 bases). Trimming removed 6 bases from V and 3 bases from J, with 18 bases in between. Germline CDR1 DFQATT, CDR2 SNEGSKA (reference sequence). The CDR3 has 14 residues. The CDR3 here is CSANNYKGDYEQYF. DNA for the CDR3: TGCAGTGCCAACAATTACAAGGGGGACTACGAGCAGTACTTC.

There are many counts of this clonotype. The rearrangement uses TRBV19 and TRBJ2-1; weak D call: TRBD2 (7 bases). V lost 5 bases and J lost 8, with 19 bases in between. The CDR3 sequence is 15 residues long. CDR1 is LNHDA, CDR2 SQIVND, per germline (reference sequence). In nucleotides, the CDR3 is TGTGCCAGTAGTCCGAGGGGGGGTGGCCTTGATGAGCAGTTCTTC. This gives the protein CASSPRGGGLDEQFF.